This TCR beta chain stems from a study of OX40 agonist ivuxolimab in advanced cancers. Study-level points and caveats: At 0.1 to 3.0 mg/kg, CD4+ and CD8+ blood T cells expanded clonally by week 6.

Sequenced by immunoSEQ multiplex PCR; TCRdb stores in-frame clones only, minus some. The table records approximately 78,000 clones, roughly nine tenths of them present only once. With respect to this clone: Its specificity is not known.

The receptor was derived from an adult with an advanced solid tumor such as melanoma, head and neck, liver or kidney cancer. The source was CD4+ or CD8+ T cells sorted from blood, collected in a trial of the OX40 agonist ivuxolimab.

The CDR3 DNA reads as TGTGGCTCCTCGAGGGGTAGTCGAGAGACCCAGTACTTC. This encodes CGSSRGSRETQYF. The chain links TRBV6-5 to TRBJ2-5; D possibly uses TRBD1 or TRBD2 (5 bases each). Germline values: CDR1 MNHEY, CDR2 SVGAGI. The CDR3 sequence is 13 residues long.